This T cell receptor (beta chain) came from a study of blood T cells in healthy people across ages. Drawing of peripheral blood yielded about 9.7 milliliters from each donor. Sample-barcoded 5' priming and a J-beta primer mix drove a second PCR of roughly 6 to 12 cycles. Sequencing of every sample gave 2.5 million or more CDR3-containing paired-end reads. A single record per CDR3 protein comes from TCRdb applying MiXCR to the 5' RACE reads. The sample shows about 1,500,000 distinct CDR3 sequences, around 39% of them seen only once. The sample comprised blood. This receptor was taken from a young woman in good health.

CDR3 loop: CASSFASEPAYEQYF. DNA of the CDR3: TGTGCCAGCAGCTTCGCTTCGGAGCCTGCCTACGAGCAGTACTTC. The V gene is TRBV7-3, the J gene TRBJ2-1, with D uncertain. The J call may be mistaken, given a closer DNA end match to TRBJ2-7. Germline CDR1 and CDR2: SGHTA and FQGTGA. The CDR3 runs to 15 residues.